The 21 T cell receptor beta chains in this list originate from one sample, sequenced in a study of PD-1 blockade in classical Hodgkin lymphoma. The time point was: cycle 4 day 1 (C4D1), after around six weeks of nivolumab. There was relapse after autologous stem cell transplantation in every patient, and there was variation in brentuximab vedotin exposure. By magnetic negative selection, CD4+ T cells were purified from thawed PBMCs. Sequenced by immunoSEQ multiplex PCR; TCRdb stores in-frame clones only, minus some. The sample consists of some 11,000 clones, approximately 81% of them appearing once. Source: CD4+ T cells from blood, taken before the fourth cycle of nivolumab. Every receptor here comes from a human donor with classical Hodgkin lymphoma.

This chain uses TRBV5-4 with TRBJ1-1; D call uncertain. V was cut by 0 bases and J by 3 bases, with 12 bases left in between. Germline V lookup: CDR1 SGHNT, CDR2 YYREEE (reference sequence). The CDR3 contains 15 residues. The CDR3 sequence: CASSLEVKDYTEAFF. The CDR3 bases are TGTGCCAGCAGCTTGGAGGTCAAGGACTACACTGAAGCTTTCTTT.

The rearrangement uses TRBV7-2 and TRBJ1-1; the D is unclear. The V gene lost 1 base and the J gene lost 5 bases, with 14 bases spanning the gap. From germline, CDR1 is SGHTA and CDR2 FQGNSA. CDR3 length equals 15 residues. Here the CDR3 DNA reads TGTGCCAGCAGCTTAGTGATTAGGGCGGGTACTGAAGCTTTCTTT. Translation: CASSLVIRAGTEAFF.

Remarks on this clone: One end of the junction fails to match germline, which may point to a read error. V usage is TRBV6-1 and J usage is TRBJ1-6; D might be TRBD1 (5 bases). This CDR3 is built from 16 residues. The germline V gene has CDR1 MNHNS and CDR2 SASEGT. This CDR3 reads CASSEARGTYSSPLHF. The DNA of the CDR3 is TGTGCCAGCAGTGAAGCGAGAGGGACGTATAGTTCACCCCTCCACTTT.

This clone turned up a few times. This chain joins TRBV4-1 and TRBJ1-4; the D gene is possibly TRBD1 (6 bases). Trimming removed 5 bases at V and 7 bases at J, with 17 bases between. This CDR3 spans 15 amino acids. Germline V gene sequence: CDR1 MGHRA, CDR2 YSYEKL. CDR3 sequence reads: CASSSQGTLVEKLFF. For the CDR3, the DNA is TGCGCCAGCAGCTCACAGGGTACCCTGGTTGAAAAACTGTTTTTT.

This clone is termed medium-sized. J is TRBJ1-2 and V is TRBV19, with unresolved D. V lost 7 bases to trimming and J lost 5 bases, with 14 bases between them. CDR3 length: 13 residues. The germline CDR1 and CDR2 sequences are LNHDA and SQIVND (reference sequence). The CDR3 here is CASTLGRGYGYTF. The CDR3 DNA is TGTGCCAGTACTTTAGGGCGCGGGTATGGCTACACCTTC.

V gene TRBV5-4 combines with J gene TRBJ2-5; TRBD1 aligns across 8 bases. CDR1 is SGHNT and CDR2 is YYREEE in the germline V gene (reference sequence). The V and J ends lost 0 bases and 6 bases, in that order; junction bases with no gene match: 10. CDR3 size: 16 residues. CDR3 protein: CASSLGPDRDGKTQYF. CDR3 bases: TGTGCCAGCAGCTTGGGACCGGACAGGGACGGAAAGACCCAGTACTTC.

The chain uses TRBV27 and TRBJ1-6; TRBD1 might be the D (5 bases). Per the germline V gene, CDR1 is MNHEY and CDR2 is SMNVEV (reference sequence). The V end lost 8 bases, the J end lost 11 bases, and 13 bases lay between the germline ends. The CDR3 is 12 amino acids. The CDR3 DNA is TGTGCCAGCTCCTTTCTACAGGCACCCCTCCACTTT. Its translation is CASSFLQAPLHF.

This rearrangement joins TRBV4-2 to TRBJ2-1; D may be TRBD1 or TRBD2 (5 bases each). The length of the CDR3 is 13 residues. Looked up from germline, CDR1 is LGHNA and CDR2 is YNFKEQ. V dropped 0 bases and J dropped 7 bases, with 7 bases sitting between them. The CDR3 here is CASSQDGANEQFF. CDR3 DNA sequence: TGTGCCAGCAGCCAAGACGGGGCAAATGAGCAGTTCTTC.

The gene calls are TRBV27 and TRBJ2-7, with 7 bases identical to TRBD1. The V segment lost 1 base and the J segment 2 bases; nucleotides outside the gene matches: 5. CDR3 size: 15 residues. Germline V gene data show CDR1 as MNHEY and CDR2 as SMNVEV (reference sequence). The CDR3 spells CASSLYGGQAYEQYF. The CDR3 DNA follows: TGTGCCAGCAGTTTATATGGAGGACAGGCCTACGAGCAGTACTTC.

The genes are TRBV19 and TRBJ1-1, with D possibly TRBD1 on 5 matching bases. This CDR3 has 16 residues. Looked up from germline, CDR1 is LNHDA and CDR2 is SQIVND (reference sequence). V was cut by 5 bases and J by 4 bases, with 20 bases left in between. In DNA, the CDR3 is TGTGCCAGTAGTCCGAGGGGATCGAGGGAGGGCACTGAAGCTTTCTTT. Its protein is CASSPRGSREGTEAFF.

J is TRBJ2-7 and V is TRBV5-1; TRBD1 matches 11 bases. The junction had 4 bases not matched to a gene; V was cut back by 1 base and J by 4 bases. CDR1 is SGHRS and CDR2 is YFSETQ in the germline V gene. The CDR3 is 15 amino acids. This CDR3 is CASSLKGQGDYEQYF. CDR3 in DNA: TGCGCCAGCAGCTTGAAGGGACAGGGGGATTACGAGCAGTACTTC.

The V and J genes are TRBV5-1 and TRBJ2-7; no firm D call. The germline gives CDR1 SGHRS, CDR2 YFSETQ. CDR3 length equals 14 residues. V lost 4 bases, J lost 2 bases, and 13 bases lay in between. The CDR3, as DNA: TGCGCCAGCAGCCAAAGGACGGATGCCTACGAGCAGTACTTC. The encoded protein is CASSQRTDAYEQYF.

This clone has a handful of counts. The J gene is TRBJ2-7, the V gene TRBV5-8, with D perhaps TRBD2 (6 bases). The CDR3 runs to 15 residues. V lost 4 bases to trimming and J lost 6 bases, with 20 bases between them. CDR1 is SGHTS and CDR2 is YDEGEE in the germline V gene. The CDR3 sequence is CASSGRALARGEQYF. CDR3 in DNA: TGTGCCAGCAGCGGCCGTGCGCTAGCGAGAGGCGAGCAGTACTTC.

This clone has a handful of counts. The sample carries other DNA sequences with the same CDR3. J is TRBJ1-2 and V is TRBV7-9, with 7 nucleotides matching TRBD1. The CDR3 runs to 11 residues. Looked up from germline, CDR1 is SEHNR and CDR2 is FQNEAQ (reference sequence). J gave up 8 bases and V 5 bases, and 2 bases lay outside the gene matches. The chain's CDR3 is CASSRQGGYTF. The CDR3 DNA reads TGTGCCAGCAGCCGACAGGGAGGCTACACCTTC. Variable domain in full (rest from reference TRBV7-9 and TRBJ1-2): DTGVSQNPRHKITKRGQNVTFRCDPISEHNRLYWYRQTLGQGPEFLTYFQNEAQLEKSRLLSDRFSAERPKGSFSTLEIQRTEQGDSAMYLCASSRQGGYTFGSGTRLTVV.

This chain uses TRBV6-5 with TRBJ2-7; 8 nucleotides agree with TRBD1. The CDR3 sequence is 14 residues long. V lost 2 bases, J lost 6 bases, and 6 bases stayed unmatched. The germline gives CDR1 MNHEY, CDR2 SVGAGI. The DNA of the CDR3 is TGTGCCAGCAGTTACGGGCAGGGGGCTGGCGAGCAGTACTTC. Translated, it gives CASSYGQGAGEQYF.

The rearrangement joins TRBV11-2 to TRBJ1-1; D gene unclear. V was shortened by 4 bases and J by 1 base, with 10 bases between the two germline ends. The CDR3 is 14 amino acids. Germline V lookup: CDR1 SGHAT, CDR2 FQNNGV. The CDR3 nucleotides read TGTGCCAGCAGCTCCACCTACCCGAACACTGAAGCTTTCTTT. Protein: CASSSTYPNTEAFF.

The chain couples TRBV4-2 to TRBJ2-1; 9 nucleotides match TRBD2. Germline CDR1 reads LGHNA; CDR2 reads YNFKEQ. CDR3 length: 18 amino acids. Trimming took 4 bases from V and 7 from J; bases not matched to a gene: 17. This chain's CDR3 is CASSPLKASAGGSNEQFF. The CDR3 bases are TGTGCCAGCAGCCCCCTTAAGGCGTCAGCGGGAGGCTCGAATGAGCAGTTCTTC.

The chain is built from TRBV19 and TRBJ2-3; tentative D call: TRBD2 (6 bases). Germline V gene data show CDR1 as LNHDA and CDR2 as SQIVND (reference sequence). This CDR3 contains 11 residues. V lost 8 bases and J lost 13, with 16 bases in between. The CDR3 sequence is CASEGGEKEYF. DNA for the CDR3: TGTGCCAGTGAGGGCGGGGAGAAGGAGTATTTT.

The genes are TRBV27 and TRBJ2-3; perhaps D is TRBD1 or TRBD2 (6 bases each). The CDR3 totals 14 residues. V lost 4 bases, J lost 3 bases, and 11 bases lay in between. The germline V gene encodes CDR1 MNHEY and CDR2 SMNVEV (reference sequence). As DNA, the CDR3 is TGTGCCAGCAGTTCTACAGGGAGGACAGATACGCAGTATTTT. Amino acid sequence: CASSSTGRTDTQYF.

This chain connects TRBV5-1 to TRBJ1-1; 8 nucleotides line up with TRBD1. V gave up 4 bases and J gave up 1 base; unmatched junction bases: 3. The CDR3 totals 14 residues. The germline gives CDR1 SGHRS, CDR2 YFSETQ. DNA of the CDR3: TGCGCCAGCAGCGCCGGGACAGGGAACACTGAAGCTTTCTTT. Encoded protein: CASSAGTGNTEAFF. Drawing the rest from reference TRBV5-1 and TRBJ1-1, the complete variable domain is KAGVTQTPRYLIKTRGQQVTLSCSPISGHRSVSWYQQTPGQGLQFLFEYFSETQRNKGNFPGRFSGRQFSNSRSEMNVSTLELGDSALYLCASSAGTGNTEAFFGQGTRLTVV.

The chain employs TRBV2 and TRBJ2-2, with D possibly being TRBD1 (5 bases). This CDR3 comprises 14 residues. The V and J ends lost 4 bases and 2 bases respectively, with 8 bases between them. Germline assignment: CDR1 SNHLY and CDR2 FYNNEI. DNA for the CDR3: TGTGCCAGCAGTGGCCAGGGCAACACCGGGGAGCTGTTTTTT. The encoded protein is CASSGQGNTGELFF.